This entry is about one T cell receptor beta chain. Antigen unknown. This sample is part of a study of CD8+CD57+ T cells in acquired aplastic anemia. Study overall: Average DNA yield from sorted CD4+ and CD8+ cells was roughly 3 ug.

Genomic DNA, serving as template, underwent TCR beta VDJ and CDR3 profiling. TCRdb used MiXCR to reprocess the reads, holding one entry per CDR3 protein. The sample has 250,000 to 350,000 distinct CDR3 sequences, roughly three fifths seen once. General study findings and limits: Researchers reported that CD8+ Simpson's diversity was not significantly different in patients versus controls. Patients and controls shared 25 to 30 CD8+ CDR3 sequences, which appeared highly expressed in patients and within their immunodominant clones.

The receptor was isolated from a human donor with severe aplastic anemia or a healthy control (not recorded which). The sequenced sample was sorted CD4+, CD8+, or CD8+CD57+ T cells (not recorded which) from PBMCs.

Here the CDR3 DNA reads TGCGCCAGCAGCTCGCCCGGCGGGTTCGGAAAACTGTTTTTT. It codes for CASSSPGGFGKLFF. The V and J genes are TRBV5-1 and TRBJ1-4; the D is unclear. Trimming shortened V by 3 bases and J by 10 bases, and 16 bases separated the two germline ends. Germline values: CDR1 SGHRS, CDR2 YFSETQ. The CDR3 is made up of 14 amino acids.